This T cell receptor (beta chain) comes out of a study of blood T cell repertoires in COVID-19. For the study at large: Collection of acute and convalescent COVID-19 samples took place in the United States, Italy and Spain. PBMCs, B-cell-depleted T cells, or T cells provided the cDNA or gDNA that made up the material.

Seattle's enrolled individuals joined amid active infection and were then monitored longitudinally. Per the germline V gene, CDR1 is LGHNA and CDR2 is YSLEER. The CDR3 has 14 residues. V shed 0 bases and J shed 10 bases, with 13 bases lying between them. Authors' processing steps: Reference gene primer amplification gave estimated nucleated cell counts. Produced via immunoSEQ multiplex PCR; TCRdb's table is partial and in-frame only. That table supplies the V and J calls and clone size; D and trimming were determined from the DNA. The sample has approximately 88,000 clones; about 83% are singletons. The specimen sequenced was peripheral blood. The chain couples TRBV4-3 to TRBJ2-1; D unresolved. This TCR was recovered from a man aged 65 to 85 with COVID-19, enrolled during active disease. The CDR3 loop is CASSQDRSVWEQFF. The CDR3 coding sequence is TGCGCCAGCAGCCAAGATAGGAGCGTTTGGGAGCAGTTCTTC.